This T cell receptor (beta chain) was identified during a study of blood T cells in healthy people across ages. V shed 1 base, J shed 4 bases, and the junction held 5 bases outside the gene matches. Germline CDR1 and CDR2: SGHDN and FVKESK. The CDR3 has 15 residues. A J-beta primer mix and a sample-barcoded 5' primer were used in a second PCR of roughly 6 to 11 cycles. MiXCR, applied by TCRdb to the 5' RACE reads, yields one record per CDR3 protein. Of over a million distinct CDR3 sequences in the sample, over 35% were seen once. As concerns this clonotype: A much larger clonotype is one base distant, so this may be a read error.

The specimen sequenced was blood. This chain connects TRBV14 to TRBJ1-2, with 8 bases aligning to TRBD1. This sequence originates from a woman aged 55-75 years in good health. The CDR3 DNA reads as TGTGCCAGCAGCCAAGTGGCAGGGGGCGGCTATGGCTACACCTTC. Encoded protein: CASSQVAGGGYGYTF.